Shown below are 18 T cell receptor beta chains from a single sample sequenced in a study of siplizumab effects on memory and regulatory T cells. Assay: immunoSEQ multiplex PCR; the TCRdb copy retains only in-frame clones and omits some. The sample shows 75,000 to 100,000 clones, 94% of them seen only once. Sequencing used non-Treg CD4+ T cells sorted from blood. Every receptor here comes from a human donor in good health.

The chain joins TRBV7-2 to TRBJ2-7, with D unclear. The V gene's germline CDR1 is SGHTA and CDR2 FQGNSA. Between the trimmed V and J ends, which lost 5 bases and 3 bases, there was a span of 5 bases. This CDR3 is built from 11 residues. CDR3 DNA: TGTGCCAGCAGCAATTACTACGAGCAGTACTTC. Amino acids: CASSNYYEQYF.

V usage is TRBV6-5 and J usage is TRBJ2-6; D unclear. V was shortened by 6 bases and J by 4 bases, with 13 bases between the two germline ends. The CDR3 is 15 residues long. Germline CDR1 is MNHEY and CDR2 is SVGAGI. The CDR3 sequence: CASRYGLAGANVLTF. The CDR3 DNA is TGTGCCAGCAGGTATGGGTTGGCCGGGGCCAACGTCCTGACTTTC.

The chain employs TRBV14 and TRBJ1-4; weak D call: TRBD1 (6 bases). V was clipped by 1 base and J by 7 bases, with 16 bases between them. Germline CDR1 reads SGHDN; CDR2 reads FVKESK. The CDR3 length is 16 residues. The CDR3 spells CASSQVTGARGEKLFF. The CDR3 nucleotides are TGTGCCAGCAGCCAAGTGACGGGGGCACGAGGTGAAAAACTGTTTTTT.

The rearrangement uses TRBV7-3 and TRBJ1-1; 7 positions agree with TRBD1. This CDR3 is 14 amino acids long. The V and J ends lost 1 base and 5 bases, in that order; junction bases with no gene match: 4. Germline V gene lookup returns CDR1 SGHTA and CDR2 FQGTGA. Here the CDR3 DNA reads TGTGCCAGCAGCTTAAAGGGGGCCGGGACTGAAGCTTTCTTT. Its protein product is CASSLKGAGTEAFF. Full variable domain (missing parts from reference TRBV7-3 and TRBJ1-1): GAGVSQTPSNKVTEKGKYVELRCDPISGHTALYWYRQSLGQGPEFLIYFQGTGAADDSGLPNDRFFAVRPEGSVSTLKIQRTERGDSAVYLCASSLKGAGTEAFFGQGTRLTVV.

Points on this clone: The same CDR3 is also encoded by other DNA sequences in this sample. The J gene is TRBJ2-5, the V gene TRBV5-1, with 9 bases identical to TRBD2. The trim removed 2 bases at V and 3 bases at J, leaving 2 bases unmatched. Germline values: CDR1 SGHRS, CDR2 YFSETQ. The CDR3 covers 14 residues. The CDR3 spells CASSLVAGEETQYF. In DNA form, the CDR3 reads TGCGCCAGCAGCTTAGTAGCGGGGGAAGAGACCCAGTACTTC.

The chain employs TRBV6-4 and TRBJ1-2, with a tentative D call TRBD1 (6 bases). This CDR3 is built from 15 residues. Trimming removed 0 bases at V and 3 bases at J, with 11 bases between. Germline CDR1 and CDR2: MRHNA and SNTAGT. CDR3 in amino acids: CASSDSVGADYGYTF. CDR3 in DNA: TGTGCCAGCAGTGACTCGGTGGGGGCAGACTATGGCTACACCTTC.

This clone was seen once. This chain uses TRBV9 with TRBJ1-4; a possible D gene is TRBD1 (5 bases). Germline values: CDR1 SGDLS, CDR2 YYNGEE. Trimming cost V 5 bases and J 0 bases, with 5 bases left between them. The CDR3 is 13 residues long. CDR3 coding DNA: TGTGCCAGCAGGGGGGCAACTAATGAAAAACTGTTTTTT. This encodes CASRGATNEKLFF. Based on the CDR3 plus reference TRBV9 and TRBJ1-4, the full variable domain is DSGVTQTPKHLITATGQRVTLRCSPRSGDLSVYWYQQSLDQGLQFLIQYYNGEERAKGNILERFSAQQFPDLHSELNLSSLELGDSALYFCASRGATNEKLFFGSGTQLSVL.

The chain recombines TRBV5-4 with TRBJ2-3, with a weak D call TRBD2 (6 bases). Trimming cost V 3 bases and J 3 bases, with 17 bases left between them. The CDR3 covers 16 residues. CDR1 is SGHNT, CDR2 YYREEE, per germline (reference sequence). CDR3: CASSSIAELQTDTQYF. For the CDR3, the DNA is TGTGCCAGCAGCTCCATAGCGGAGTTGCAGACAGATACGCAGTATTTT.

In nucleotides, the CDR3 is TGTGCCAGCCGAGGACTAGCGGGAGGGGGAAATGAGCAGTTCTTC. As protein: CASRGLAGGGNEQFF. J is TRBJ2-1 and V is TRBV18; 15 nucleotides match TRBD2. The CDR3 extends over 15 amino acids. Germline assignment: CDR1 KGHSH and CDR2 LQKENI. J was trimmed by 7 bases and V by 8 bases; bases with no gene match: 6.

V is TRBV5-1 and J is TRBJ1-4, with D unresolved. This CDR3 spans 17 amino acids. Trimming left V 0 bases short and J 3 bases short, with 15 bases between. Germline-derived CDR1 and CDR2 are SGHRS and YFSETQ. The CDR3 DNA is TGCGCCAGCAGCTTGGCGCCGTCCGGGGTGGCTAATGAAAAACTGTTTTTT. Encoded protein: CASSLAPSGVANEKLFF.

V and J are TRBV6-5 and TRBJ1-3; D is possibly TRBD1 (5 bases). The V end lost 7 bases, the J end lost 2 bases, and 12 bases lay between the germline ends. The germline gives CDR1 MNHEY, CDR2 SVGAGI. CDR3 size: 14 residues. Here the CDR3 reads CASTLRGAGNTIYF. CDR3 nucleotides: TGTGCCAGCACTTTACGGGGGGCTGGAAACACCATATATTTT.

This clone was seen a single time. The chain employs TRBV5-1 and TRBJ2-5, with TRBD1 matching over 7 bases. J gave up 2 bases and V 6 bases, and 13 bases lay outside the gene matches. CDR1 and CDR2 from the germline V gene are SGHRS and YFSETQ. This CDR3 spans 16 amino acids. CDR3 DNA sequence: TGCGCCAGCAACCTGTTTCCCTCAGGGGGACAAGAGACCCAGTACTTC. Amino acids: CASNLFPSGGQETQYF.

The chain carries TRBV6-1 and TRBJ2-3; tentatively, D is TRBD2 (6 bases). Deletions cut 3 bases from V and 8 bases from J, with 18 bases between. Germline loops: CDR1 MNHNS, CDR2 SASEGT. This CDR3 is built from 15 residues. CDR3 region: CASSEFAGLGGTQYF. The CDR3 bases are TGTGCCAGCAGTGAGTTCGCGGGGCTCGGAGGTACGCAGTATTTT.

This chain links TRBV6-5 with TRBJ2-7; 9 bases are a match to TRBD1. V trimming: 4 bases; J trimming: 3 bases; junction bases outside the gene matches: 7. CDR1 and CDR2 (germline): MNHEY, SVGAGI. This CDR3 spans 15 amino acids. DNA for the CDR3: TGTGCCAGCAGTTCCCGCGGGACAGGGCTCTACGAGCAGTACTTC. Its protein product is CASSSRGTGLYEQYF.

The rearrangement joins TRBV7-8 to TRBJ1-1; D gene unclear. The germline V and J ends were trimmed by 4 bases and 12 bases, with 21 bases remaining between them. This CDR3 region has 14 residues. Germline V gene sequence: CDR1 SGHVS, CDR2 FQNEAQ. Written as DNA, the CDR3 is TGTGCCAGCAGCTCAGAGGTTTGGGCGGGGAGGACTTTCTTT. Amino acid sequence: CASSSEVWAGRTFF.

The genes are TRBV19 and TRBJ1-2; a weak D match, TRBD1 (6 bases). The CDR3 is made up of 13 amino acids. Germline V CDR1 and CDR2: LNHDA, SQIVND (reference sequence). The V end lost 9 bases, the J end lost 6 bases, and 17 bases lay between the germline ends. CDR3 sequence: CASRGAGPHGYTF. The CDR3, as DNA: TGTGCCAGCAGGGGAGCAGGACCTCATGGCTACACCTTC. The whole variable domain, filled in from reference TRBV19 and TRBJ1-2, reads DGGITQSPKYLFRKEGQNVTLSCEQNLNHDAMYWYRQDPGQGLRLIYYSQIVNDFQKGDIAEGYSVSREKKESFPLTVTSAQKNPTAFYLCASRGAGPHGYTFGSGTRLTVV.

The rearrangement uses TRBV5-4 and TRBJ2-3; possible D gene TRBD2, 6 bases. The CDR3 length is 15 residues. The ends were cut back, 4 bases at V and 6 bases at J, with 18 bases in the middle. In germline, CDR1 is SGHNT, CDR2 YYREEE (reference sequence). The CDR3 bases are TGTGCCAGCAGCGTCTGGAGGGGAGGTAGGGATACGCAGTATTTT. Amino acid sequence: CASSVWRGGRDTQYF.

This chain joins TRBV19 and TRBJ2-1; D uncertain. CDR3 length: 13 residues. Trimming took off 3 bases at V and 9 bases at J, with 12 bases between the two ends. CDR1 and CDR2 (germline): LNHDA, SQIVND (reference sequence). CDR3: CASSIDGYPEQFF. CDR3 bases: TGTGCCAGTAGTATTGACGGGTACCCTGAGCAGTTCTTC.